Below, 30 T cell receptor beta chains from the same sample are listed, as sequenced in a study of molecular identifiers for immune sequencing clone quantification. TCRdb independently ran MiXCR on the PCR reads; one entry per CDR3 protein. Altogether tens of thousands of distinct CDR3 sequences are present, approximately 25% being singletons, with the ten largest covering 0.6% to 0.9%. Sequencing used naive CD8+ T cells from blood, with Jurkat cell RNA spiked in. Sample subset: FACS-sorted CD8+CD4-CCR7+CD45RA+ naive T cells. These receptors came from a human donor in good health. Some libraries in this study had Jurkat cell RNA spiked in.

The chain uses TRBV9 and TRBJ2-3; TRBD2 matches 7 bases. Germline lookup yields CDR1 SGDLS and CDR2 YYNGEE. With 1 base clipped from V and 1 base from J, the junction kept 0 bases outside the gene matches. The CDR3 totals 14 residues. The chain's CDR3 is CASSVTSGTDTQYF. The DNA for the CDR3 is TGTGCCAGCAGCGTAACTAGCGGCACAGATACGCAGTATTTT.

At least ten counts were recorded for this clonotype. This chain links TRBV20-1 with TRBJ2-1, with D unclear. This CDR3 has 15 amino acids. The ends were cut back, 0 bases at V and 5 bases at J, with 14 bases in the middle. The germline V gene has CDR1 DFQATT and CDR2 SNEGSKA (reference sequence). This CDR3 is CSARDGRSSDNEQFF. The CDR3 nucleotides read TGCAGTGCTAGAGATGGGCGGTCGTCCGACAATGAGCAGTTCTTC.

This clonotype was seen a few times. Relative to the germline gene, one junction end is altered; a read error may explain this. This sequence joins TRBV19 and TRBJ2-1; 9 positions agree with TRBD2. This CDR3 has 15 amino acids. From germline, CDR1 is LNHDA and CDR2 SQIVND (reference sequence). The CDR3 spells CASSPGTSPYNEQLF. CDR3 nucleotide sequence: TGTGCCAGTAGCCCCGGGACTAGCCCCTACAATGAGCAGCTCTTC.

This clonotype was counted once. This clone may be a read error of a much larger clone one base away. The rearrangement joins TRBV6-2 or TRBV6-3 to TRBJ1-1; TRBD1 matches 7 bases. Germline V gene data show CDR1 as MNHEY and CDR2 as SVGEGT. This CDR3 contains 14 residues. Unmatched junction bases numbered 9, after V lost 6 bases and J lost 5 bases. The chain's CDR3 is CASRITGESTEAFF. In DNA, the CDR3 is TGTGCCAGCAGGATTACAGGGGAGAGTACTGAAGCTTTCTTT.

The V and J genes are TRBV12-3 or TRBV12-4 and TRBJ1-1; the D gene is possibly TRBD1 (6 bases). Trimming pared 6 bases from V and 0 bases from J, leaving 17 bases between. This CDR3 comprises 16 residues. Written as DNA, the CDR3 is TGTGCCAGCAGCACCGTTGGGGGGGCGGTGAACACTGAAGCTTTCTTT. Translating gives CASSTVGGAVNTEAFF.

This clonotype has just a few counts. The rearrangement uses TRBV27 and TRBJ2-7; the match to TRBD2 covers 8 bases. This CDR3 comprises 15 residues. Germline values: CDR1 MNHEY, CDR2 SMNVEV (reference sequence). V shed 4 bases and J 8 bases; nucleotides not matched to a gene: 13. The CDR3 loop is CASSYQGLGERQQYF. CDR3 nucleotides: TGTGCCAGCAGTTACCAGGGACTAGGGGAAAGGCAGCAGTACTTC.

On this clonotype: This may be a read error, as it is one base from a much larger clone. Given the absence of the conserved phenylalanine or tryptophan at the CDR3 end, a read error is likely. V usage is TRBV9 and J usage is TRBJ2-2; possible D gene TRBD1, 6 bases. V was cut by 0 bases and J by 6 bases, with 12 bases left in between. Germline V gene sequence: CDR1 SGDLS, CDR2 YYNGEE. This CDR3 contains 15 residues. CDR3 sequence reads: CASSVEGQNSGELFL. The CDR3 DNA sequence: TGTGCCAGCAGCGTAGAGGGACAAAACTCCGGGGAGCTGTTTCTT.

This clonotype showed up just a few times. The chain uses TRBV5-4 and TRBJ1-2; D is possibly TRBD1 (6 bases). Germline CDR1 SGHNT, CDR2 YYREEE (reference sequence). With 3 bases removed from V and 4 bases from J, the gap between germline ends came to 16 bases. The CDR3 runs to 15 residues. The CDR3 bases are TGTGCCAGCAGCTCACAGGGCTCCCCCTCCTATGGCTACACCTTC. Translation: CASSSQGSPSYGYTF.

J is TRBJ2-7 and V is TRBV20-1; 7 bases line up with TRBD1. Germline V gives CDR1 DFQATT, CDR2 SNEGSKA (reference sequence). Unmatched junction bases numbered 15, after V lost 5 bases and J lost 2 bases. The CDR3 extends over 16 amino acids. The CDR3 DNA follows: TGCAGTGCTGCTCCTTTTAATAGGGGGCTAACCTACGAGCAGTACTTC. Its translation is CSAAPFNRGLTYEQYF.

This clonotype was seen a handful of times. The chain couples TRBV3-2 to TRBJ2-5; the table names TRBD1, a call not compared with the DNA. TRBV3-2 has pseudogene status. The CDR3 is made up of 16 amino acids. The CDR3, as DNA: TGTGCCAGCAGCCAGGCAGGGGGCCTCATCAAAGAGACCCAGTACTTC. This gives the protein CASSQAGGLIKETQYF.

The sample holds many counts of this clonotype. V and J are TRBV5-6 and TRBJ2-4; D may be TRBD2 (5 bases). The CDR3 extends over 13 amino acids. The germline V and J ends were trimmed by 2 bases and 9 bases, with 12 bases remaining between them. Germline-derived CDR1 and CDR2 are SGHDT and YYEEEE. The CDR3 DNA reads TGTGCCAGCAGCTTCGGACTCGCCCCCATTCAGTACTTC. Its protein product is CASSFGLAPIQYF.

Comment on this clonotype: This may arise from a read error, as a much more abundant clone is one base away. V is TRBV5-3 and J is TRBJ1-1; TRBD1 might be the D (6 bases). Being an ORF, TRBV5-3 has a function that is uncertain. CDR3 size: 15 residues. The V end lost 8 bases, the J end lost 6 bases, and 23 bases lay between the germline ends. The CDR3 nucleotides are TGTGCCAGCAGCCCCCGCAACGGGGGGCCCGCTGAAGCTTTCTTT. Residues: CASSPRNGGPAEAFF.

As regards this clonotype: A much larger clone lies a single base off, so this may be a read error. The chain has TRBV5-3 and TRBJ2-7; 9 nucleotides match TRBD2. TRBV5-3 is sorted into the ORF group, with uncertain function. V gave up 10 bases and J gave up 5 bases; unmatched junction bases: 16. The CDR3 totals 15 residues. The DNA of the CDR3 is TGTGCCGGCAGCTTGGTTAGCGGGAGAGCTGACGAGCAGTACTTC. Its protein product is CAGSLVSGRADEQYF.

V and J are TRBV7-9 and TRBJ2-5, with D possibly TRBD2 on 5 matching bases. The CDR3 extends over 14 amino acids. Deletions cut 5 bases from V and 2 bases from J, with 12 bases between. Per the germline V gene, CDR1 is SEHNR and CDR2 is FQNEAQ (reference sequence). DNA for the CDR3: TGTGCCAGCAGCGACCCGGGGTTACAAGAGACCCAGTACTTC. Its protein product is CASSDPGLQETQYF.

This clonotype was seen repeatedly, ten times or more. The chain links TRBV7-9 to TRBJ2-7; 10 positions match TRBD1. Looked up from germline, CDR1 is SEHNR and CDR2 is FQNEAQ (reference sequence). CDR3 length: 15 residues. The J segment lost 3 bases and the V segment lost 4 bases, leaving 6 bases of the junction unmatched. This CDR3 is CASSSGDRGLYEQYF. The CDR3 DNA follows: TGTGCCAGCAGCTCGGGGGACAGGGGTCTCTACGAGCAGTACTTC.

V usage is TRBV6-2 or TRBV6-3 and J usage is TRBJ2-7; 8 bases match TRBD2. J lost 12 bases, V lost 8 bases, and 33 bases had no gene match. Germline V gives CDR1 MNHEY, CDR2 SVGEGT. This CDR3 has 19 amino acids. The CDR3 nucleotides are TGTGCCAGCCGCCCTACGCCCGGCTCCCGGCCTAGCGGGCGCTCCGCGCCGTACTTC. Protein sequence: CASRPTPGSRPSGRSAPYF.

Remarks on this clonotype: One end of the junction is discordant with germline, which a read error may explain. The V call is TRBV5-8, the J call TRBJ2-7, with D tentatively TRBD2 (6 bases). Germline V gene sequence: CDR1 SGHTS, CDR2 YDEGEE. CDR3 size: 15 residues. The CDR3 is CASSLQAGRTYEQCF. CDR3 bases: TGTGCCAGCAGCTTGCAGGCTGGGAGGACCTACGAGCAGTGCTTC.

In its sample, this clonotype was seen a few times. The rearrangement uses TRBV6-1 and TRBJ2-1; D remains ambiguous. CDR1 is MNHNS and CDR2 is SASEGT in the germline V gene. The CDR3 is made up of 13 amino acids. V shed 3 bases and J shed 3 bases, with 6 bases lying between them. The CDR3 DNA follows: TGTGCCAGCAGTGATGGCAACTACAATGAGCAGTTCTTC. This gives the protein CASSDGNYNEQFF.

Turning to this clonotype: A read error may be the cause here, since a much bigger clone is one base away. The CDR3 does not end in the conserved phenylalanine or tryptophan, so this is likely a read error. V usage is TRBV7-9 and J usage is TRBJ2-3; no definite D call. CDR1 and CDR2 from the germline V gene are SEHNR and FQNEAQ (reference sequence). V gave up 4 bases and J gave up 6 bases, with 5 bases separating them. The CDR3 has 11 amino acids. The CDR3 nucleotides read TGTGCCAGCAGCTCTCCTGATACGCAGTATCTT. Amino acid sequence: CASSSPDTQYL.

The V gene is TRBV6-2 or TRBV6-3, the J gene TRBJ2-7, with a tentative D call TRBD1 (6 bases). Germline CDR1 and CDR2: MNHEY and SVGEGT. Trimming pared 5 bases from V and 0 bases from J, leaving 8 bases between. The CDR3 is 13 residues long. CDR3 nucleotides: TGTGCCAGCAGTCAACAGGGCTCCTACGAGCAGTACTTC. This codes for CASSQQGSYEQYF.

In this sample, this clonotype turned up many times. V and J are TRBV19 and TRBJ2-3; possible D gene TRBD2, 7 bases. CDR3 length: 15 amino acids. Trimming took 1 base from V and 5 from J, leaving 13 bases between them. Germline loops: CDR1 LNHDA, CDR2 SQIVND (reference sequence). The CDR3: CASSIGAGAGDTQYF. CDR3 sequence (DNA): TGTGCCAGTAGTATAGGGGCGGGGGCCGGAGATACGCAGTATTTT.

This clonotype was detected many times. This rearrangement joins TRBV19 to TRBJ2-3; D remains unclear. This CDR3 has 14 amino acids. CDR1 is LNHDA and CDR2 is SQIVND in the germline V gene (reference sequence). The V end lost 5 bases, the J end lost 6 bases, and 15 bases lay between the germline ends. The CDR3 sequence: CASSGPSTADTQYF. The CDR3 DNA follows: TGTGCCAGTAGTGGTCCCTCAACGGCTGATACGCAGTATTTT.

CDR3 nucleotide sequence: TGTGCCAGCTCACTGGGTTCGGGCCAGGACTCTCCCGGGGAGCTGTTTTTT. Residues: CASSLGSGQDSPGELFF. The chain combines TRBV18 with TRBJ2-2; D is perhaps TRBD2 (5 bases). Germline CDR1 is KGHSH and CDR2 is LQKENI. V lost 4 bases and J lost 6, with 21 bases in between. The CDR3 runs to 17 residues.

CDR3 amino acids: CASSLRDRGYNEQFF. In DNA form, the CDR3 reads TGTGCCAGCAGCCTCCGGGACAGGGGTTACAATGAGCAGTTCTTC. The chain joins TRBV7-3 to TRBJ2-1, with TRBD1 matching over 10 bases. In germline, CDR1 is SGHTA, CDR2 FQGTGA. The V and J ends lost 5 bases and 4 bases, in that order; junction bases with no gene match: 5. CDR3 length: 15 residues.

Remarks on this clonotype: A much larger clone differs from this one at a single base, so this may be a read error. V is TRBV7-9 and J is TRBJ2-3; D remains ambiguous. V was shortened by 5 bases and J by 2 bases, with 11 bases between the two germline ends. CDR3 size: 14 residues. Per germline, CDR1 SEHNR and CDR2 FQNEAQ (reference sequence). The CDR3 sequence: CASSRPGHTDTQYF. The CDR3 nucleotides read TGTGCCAGCAGCCGACCTGGGCACACAGATACGCAGTATTTT. Full variable domain (rest looked up from reference TRBV7-9 and TRBJ2-3): DTGVSQNPRHKITKRGQNVTFRCDPISEHNRLYWYRQTLGQGPEFLTYFQNEAQLEKSRLLSDRFSAERPKGSFSTLEIQRTEQGDSAMYLCASSRPGHTDTQYFGPGTRLTVL.

This clonotype was counted between two and nine times. This may stem from a read error, because a much larger clone lies one nucleotide away. The CDR3 does not close with the conserved phenylalanine or tryptophan, likely indicating a read error. This chain joins TRBV28 and TRBJ2-3; 12 bases match TRBD2. The length of the CDR3 is 15 residues. After removal of 2 bases from V and 4 bases from J, the junction contained 1 base not matched to a gene. Germline-derived CDR1 and CDR2 are MDHEN and SYDVKM. In nucleotides, the CDR3 is TGTGCCAGCAGTTTACGACTAGCGGGAGCAGATACGCAGTATTCT. This encodes CASSLRLAGADTQYS.

In this sample, this clonotype turned up many times. The chain employs TRBV7-9 and TRBJ2-7; TRBD2 aligns across 14 bases. This CDR3 spans 16 amino acids. With 5 bases clipped from V and 4 bases from J, the junction kept 7 bases outside the gene matches. Germline-derived CDR1 and CDR2 are SEHNR and FQNEAQ (reference sequence). Written as DNA, the CDR3 is TGTGCCAGCAGCACGACTAGCGGGAGGGCCTGGTACGAGCAGTACTTC. This translates into CASSTTSGRAWYEQYF.

The chain uses TRBV27 and TRBJ2-1; D assignment may be TRBD1 or TRBD2 (5 bases each). CDR1 MNHEY and CDR2 SMNVEV come from the germline V gene (reference sequence). Trimming stripped 8 bases from V and 2 bases from J, with 13 bases between. The CDR3 spans 14 residues. This chain's CDR3 is CASSIMGAYNEQFF. The CDR3 DNA is TGTGCCAGCTCTATAATGGGGGCCTACAATGAGCAGTTCTTC.

The sample holds a few counts of this clonotype. J is TRBJ2-3 and V is TRBV19; TRBD1 is a possible D gene (5 bases). The CDR3 is 10 amino acids. Trimming pared 7 bases from V and 6 bases from J, leaving 5 bases between. Germline CDR1 and CDR2: LNHDA and SQIVND (reference sequence). The CDR3 loop reads CASKGDTQYF. Here the CDR3 DNA reads TGTGCCAGTAAGGGGGATACGCAGTATTTT.

At least ten counts were recorded for this clonotype. The chain recombines TRBV7-8 with TRBJ2-1; D call uncertain. The CDR3 covers 15 residues. CDR1 is SGHVS and CDR2 is FQNEAQ in the germline V gene. The germline V and J ends were trimmed by 1 base and 0 bases, with 7 bases remaining between them. The chain's CDR3 is CASSLVASSYNEQFF. The CDR3 DNA reads as TGTGCCAGCAGCTTAGTCGCTAGCTCCTACAATGAGCAGTTCTTC.